This passage covers 11 T cell receptor beta chains from one sample sequenced in a study of molecular identifiers for immune sequencing clone quantification. TCRdb re-derived calls from the PCR reads in MiXCR, one entry per CDR3 protein. The sample records fewer than 350,000 distinct CDR3 sequences, 20% to 25% being singletons. Material: naive CD8+ T cells from blood, with Jurkat cell RNA spiked in. Sample subset: FACS-sorted CD8+CD4-CCR7+CD45RA+ naive T cells. These receptors were taken from a human donor in good health. Some libraries in this study had Jurkat cell RNA spiked in.

A note on this clonotype: A read error is likely, as this CDR3 ends without the conserved phenylalanine or tryptophan. The chain recombines TRBV6-5 with TRBJ2-2; a possible D gene is TRBD1 (6 bases). With 6 bases removed from V and 1 base from J, the gap between germline ends came to 9 bases. Per the germline V gene, CDR1 is MNHEY and CDR2 is SVGAGI. This CDR3 comprises 14 residues. In nucleotides, the CDR3 is TGTGCCAGCAGGACAGGCGTGAACACCGGGGAGCTGTTTATT. Translating gives CASRTGVNTGELFI.

This clonotype has a count of ten or more. This chain joins TRBV5-4 and TRBJ2-5; D uncertain. V dropped 6 bases and J dropped 2 bases, with 11 bases sitting between them. CDR3 length: 13 residues. Germline lookup yields CDR1 SGHNT and CDR2 YYREEE (reference sequence). The CDR3 DNA sequence: TGTGCCAGCACCAAAGACTTACAAGAGACCCAGTACTTC. Its translation: CASTKDLQETQYF.

This clonotype has ten or more counts. This sequence joins TRBV20-1 and TRBJ1-1; D ambiguous. The germline gives CDR1 DFQATT, CDR2 SNEGSKA (reference sequence). The CDR3 has 13 amino acids. V was shortened by 3 bases and J by 3 bases, with 11 bases between the two germline ends. The CDR3 DNA follows: TGCAGTGCTAGGGGTTGGGGATACACTGAAGCTTTCTTT. As protein: CSARGWGYTEAFF.

The table lists this clonotype with many counts. The J gene is TRBJ1-1, the V gene TRBV2; TRBD1 matches 9 bases. The CDR3 contains 12 residues. From germline, CDR1 is SNHLY and CDR2 FYNNEI. V lost 2 bases and J lost 10; bases outside the gene matches: 2. CDR3 bases: TGTGCCAGCAGTGAACCGGGACAGGGAGCTTTCTTT. Translation gives CASSEPGQGAFF.

This clonotype has at least ten counts. J is TRBJ2-3 and V is TRBV5-4; the D is unclear. With 1 base removed from V and 4 bases from J, the gap between germline ends came to 13 bases. The CDR3 has 15 amino acids. Germline CDR1 reads SGHNT; CDR2 reads YYREEE (reference sequence). The CDR3 DNA reads as TGTGCCAGCAGCTTGCTCGGGCAGTGGGCAGATACGCAGTATTTT. It is translated as CASSLLGQWADTQYF.

Notes on this clonotype: This may be a read error: a much more frequent sequence differs by one nucleotide. The chain links TRBV7-9 to TRBJ2-5; 7 bases line up with TRBD2. The germline gives CDR1 SEHNR, CDR2 FQNEAQ (reference sequence). The V gene end was trimmed by 0 bases and the J gene end by 1 base; junction bases not matched to a gene: 8. CDR3 size: 17 residues. The CDR3 coding sequence is TGTGCCAGCAGCTTAGCTTGGGGTGGCGGGGGCCAAGAGACCCAGTACTTC. This codes for CASSLAWGGGGQETQYF.

This clonotype was recorded many times. The CDR3: CANLSPETYEQYF. Here the CDR3 DNA reads TGTGCCAACCTATCCCCGGAGACCTACGAGCAGTACTTC. This chain uses TRBV2 with TRBJ2-7; no firm D call. CDR1 SNHLY and CDR2 FYNNEI come from the germline V gene. V lost 10 bases to trimming and J lost 2 bases, with 15 bases between them. The CDR3 runs 13 residues. Using reference TRBV2 and TRBJ2-7 for the parts outside the CDR3, the full variable domain is EPEVTQTPSHQVTQMGQEVILRCVPISNHLYFYWYRQILGQKVEFLVSFYNNEISEKSEIFDDQFSVERPDGSNFTLKIRSTKLEDSAMYFCANLSPETYEQYFGPGTRLTVT.

This clonotype was found many times. The chain is built from TRBV27 and TRBJ1-1; D call uncertain. CDR3 length: 13 residues. Germline CDR1 reads MNHEY; CDR2 reads SMNVEV (reference sequence). V lost 7 bases and J 6 bases, leaving 15 bases between the germline ends. The CDR3 nucleotides are TGTGCCAGCACTCCCCTGACTGGCGCTGAAGCTTTCTTT. Translated, it gives CASTPLTGAEAFF.

A remark on this clonotype: A much larger clone lies a single base off, so this may be a read error. The V and J genes are TRBV19 and TRBJ2-7; tentative D call: TRBD2 (6 bases). The CDR3 extends over 13 amino acids. The germline CDR1 and CDR2 sequences are LNHDA and SQIVND (reference sequence). The CDR3 spells CASSLTRGVERYF. In nucleotides, the CDR3 is TGTGCCAGTAGTCTAACGCGGGGCGTCGAGCGGTACTTC. The whole variable domain, filled in from reference TRBV19 and TRBJ2-7, reads DGGITQSPKYLFRKEGQNVTLSCEQNLNHDAMYWYRQDPGQGLRLIYYSQIVNDFQKGDIAEGYSVSREKKESFPLTVTSAQKNPTAFYLCASSLTRGVERYFGPGTRLTVT.

Comments on this clonotype: A read error may account for a junction end that differs from germline. The J gene is TRBJ2-1, the V gene TRBV20-1; 9 bases align to TRBD2. This CDR3 is built from 16 residues. Germline V lookup: CDR1 DFQATT, CDR2 SNEGSKA (reference sequence). CDR3 DNA: TGCGGTGCCTATCCCAGCGGGGGGCATTGGCGGAATGAGCAGTTCTTC. Its translation is CGAYPSGGHWRNEQFF.

This clonotype was counted at least ten times. The rearrangement links TRBV23-1 to TRBJ1-4; perhaps TRBD1 as D (5 bases). Being an ORF, TRBV23-1 has a function that is uncertain. Trimming pared 2 bases from V and 0 bases from J, leaving 16 bases between. CDR3 size: 18 residues. The CDR3 bases are TGCGCCAGCAGTCAAATAGGACAATCGGAAGCAACTAATGAAAAACTGTTTTTT. As protein: CASSQIGQSEATNEKLFF.